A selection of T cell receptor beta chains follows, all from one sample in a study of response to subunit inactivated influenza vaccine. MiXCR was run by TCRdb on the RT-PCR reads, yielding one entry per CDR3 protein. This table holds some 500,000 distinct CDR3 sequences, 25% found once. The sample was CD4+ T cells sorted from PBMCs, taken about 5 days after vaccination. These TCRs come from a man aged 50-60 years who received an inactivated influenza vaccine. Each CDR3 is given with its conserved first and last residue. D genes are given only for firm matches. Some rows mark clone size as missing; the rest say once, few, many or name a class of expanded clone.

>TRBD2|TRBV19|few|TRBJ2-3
TGTGCCAGTAGTACTAGCGGGAGTCGGACAGATACGCAGTATTTT
CASSTSGSRTDTQYF
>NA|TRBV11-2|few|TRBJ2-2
TGTGCCAGCAGCCGTGCAAGTCTAGCCAGAGACCTATCCGGGGAGCTGTTTTTT
CASSRASLARDLSGELFF
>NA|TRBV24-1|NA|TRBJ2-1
TGTGCCACCAGTGACTCATCTCGGCAGGGAGGCAATGAGCAGTTCTTC
CATSDSSRQGGNEQFF
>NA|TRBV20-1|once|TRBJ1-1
TGCAGTGCTAGTTCTGAAGCTTTCTTT
CSASSEAFF
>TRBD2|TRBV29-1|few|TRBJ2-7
TGCAGCGTTGCCAGGACTAGCGGTTACGAGCAGTACTTC
CSVARTSGYEQYF
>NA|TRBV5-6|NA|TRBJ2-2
TGTGCCAGCAGCTTGGCCCAGGGCGTGAACACCGGGGAGCTGTTTTTT
CASSLAQGVNTGELFF
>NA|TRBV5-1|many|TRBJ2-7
TGCGCCAGCAGCTTGGCCGGGGAGGTCTACGAGCAGTACTTC
CASSLAGEVYEQYF
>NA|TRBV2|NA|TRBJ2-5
TGTGCCAGCAGTTCTAAGGCTTCGGAGACCCAGTACTTC
CASSSKASETQYF
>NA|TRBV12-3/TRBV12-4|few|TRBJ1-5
TGTGCCAGCAGTGGACGGGGCAATCAGCCCCAGCATTTT
CASSGRGNQPQHF
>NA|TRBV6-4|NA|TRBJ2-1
TGTGCCAGCAGTGATGATTATGACGCGAGCTCCTACAATGAGCAGTTCTTC
CASSDDYDASSYNEQFF
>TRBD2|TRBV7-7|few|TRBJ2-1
TGTGCCAGCAGCTGGGGACTAGCGGGGAGTTTTGAGCAGTTCTTC
CASSWGLAGSFEQFF
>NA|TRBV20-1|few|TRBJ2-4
TGCAGCGTCACGGCGGGGTCGGGGAACATTCAGTACTTC
CSVTAGSGNIQYF
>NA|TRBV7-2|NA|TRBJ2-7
TGTGCCAGCAGCCCACTAGGTGGGGCCCCCTCGCGGGAGCAGTACTTC
CASSPLGGAPSREQYF
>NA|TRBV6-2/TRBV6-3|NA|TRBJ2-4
TGTGCCAGCAGAACCCGAGCCAAAAACATTCAGTACTTC
CASRTRAKNIQYF
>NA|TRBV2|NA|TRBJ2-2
TGTGCCAGTGAGACAGTGAACACCGGGGAGCTGTTTTTT
CASETVNTGELFF
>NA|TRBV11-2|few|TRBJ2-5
TGTGCCAGCAGGGAACAGGTGTACCAAGAGACCCAGTACTTC
CASREQVYQETQYF
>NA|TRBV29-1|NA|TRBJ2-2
TGCAGCGTTGGGGACGGCCCGCTCCGGATCACCGGGGAGCTGTTTTTT
CSVGDGPLRITGELFF
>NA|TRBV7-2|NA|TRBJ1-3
TGTGCCAGCAGCTTAGCTGGGAAAGGTGGAAACACCATATATTTT
CASSLAGKGGNTIYF
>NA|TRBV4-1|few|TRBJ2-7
TGCGCCAGCAGCCAAGAGCGGAGACAGTCCTACGAGCAGTACTTC
CASSQERRQSYEQYF
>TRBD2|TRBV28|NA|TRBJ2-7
TGTGCCAGCGTCTTAGCGGGCGGCTCCTACGAGCAGTACTTC
CASVLAGGSYEQYF
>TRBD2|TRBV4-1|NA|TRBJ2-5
TGCGCCAGCAGCCAAACTGGAGCGGGGGGCGGAGAGACCCAGTACTTC
CASSQTGAGGGETQYF
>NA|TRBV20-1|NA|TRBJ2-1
TGCAGTGCTATCGGGAGAGTCAATGAGCAGTTCTTC
CSAIGRVNEQFF
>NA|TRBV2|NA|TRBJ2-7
TGTGCCAGCAGTCAAACCCGACTAACCTACGAGCAGTACTTC
CASSQTRLTYEQYF
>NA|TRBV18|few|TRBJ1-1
TGTGCCAGCTCACCACGTGACGGGAACACTGAAGCTTTCTTT
CASSPRDGNTEAFF
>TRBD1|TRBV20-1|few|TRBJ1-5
TGCAGGGGGACAGGGACAGGGGGTAGCAATCAGCCCCAGCATTTT
CRGTGTGGSNQPQHF
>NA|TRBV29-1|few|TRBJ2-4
TGCAGCGCCAGGGTAGACATTCAGTACTTC
CSARVDIQYF
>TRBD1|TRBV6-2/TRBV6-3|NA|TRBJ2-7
TGTGCCAGCAGTTACCTGTCCCGGGACAGCTACGAGCAGTACTTC
CASSYLSRDSYEQYF
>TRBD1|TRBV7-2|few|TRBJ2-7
TGTGCCAGCAGGGTGGACAGGGGTGACTACGAGCAGTACTTC
CASRVDRGDYEQYF
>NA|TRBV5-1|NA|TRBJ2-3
TGCGCCAGCAGCGCCACGGGGGTGGCAGATACGCAGTATTTT
CASSATGVADTQYF
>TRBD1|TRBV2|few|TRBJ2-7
TGTGCCAGCAGTCCTACCCGGGACAGGGTAGACGAGCAGTACTTC
CASSPTRDRVDEQYF
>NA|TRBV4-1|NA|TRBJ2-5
TGCGCCGGCAGCCAAAGGGTAGGCGCTCAAGAGACCCAGTACTTC
CAGSQRVGAQETQYF
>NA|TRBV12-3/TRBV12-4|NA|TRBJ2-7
TGTGCCAGCAGTTGGAGGGTAGCCTACGAGCAGTACTTC
CASSWRVAYEQYF
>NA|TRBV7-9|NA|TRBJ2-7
TGTGCCAGCAGCCTTTCGGACAGAGCGGGCGAGCAGTACTTC
CASSLSDRAGEQYF
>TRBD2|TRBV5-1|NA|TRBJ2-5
TGCGCCAGCAGCTTAGGCCTAGCGGCAGGCGAGACCCAGTACTTC
CASSLGLAAGETQYF
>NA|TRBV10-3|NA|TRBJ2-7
TGTGCCATCAGTGAGTCAGACGGCTACGAGCAGTACTTC
CAISESDGYEQYF
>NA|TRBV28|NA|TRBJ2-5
TGTGCCAGCAGTATAGACCCGGGACATTCGAACCAAGAGACCCAGTACTTC
CASSIDPGHSNQETQYF
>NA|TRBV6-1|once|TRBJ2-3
TGTGCCATCAGTCCCCCGGGACTAGATACGCAGTATTTT
CAISPPGLDTQYF
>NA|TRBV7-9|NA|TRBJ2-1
TGTGCCAGCAGCCTTGTAAAGGAGCAGTTCTTC
CASSLVKEQFF